The clone carrying this T cell receptor (beta chain) has just a few counts. Its antigen is still unknown. These data belong to a study of human T cells and chemical hapten exposure. Study summary: Per-sample TCR yield variation was attributed mainly to small pooled library volume differences. Study-wide results and caveats: Once DPC sensitization occurred, TCRs above 1 in 1000 frequency showed no change.

Unfractionated whole blood yielded total RNA. The CDR3 is made up of 15 amino acids. Per the germline V gene, CDR1 is MNHEY and CDR2 is SVGAGI. V gave up 4 bases and J gave up 2 bases; unmatched junction bases: 5. It was the library that attached unique molecular identifiers to individual cDNA molecules. MiXCR, run by TCRdb on the 5' RACE reads, gives a single entry per CDR3 protein. The table includes over 70,000 distinct CDR3 sequences, 15% to 20% detected once. This receptor was taken from a female donor in good health. The V gene is TRBV6-5, the J gene TRBJ1-5, with 7 bases aligning to TRBD1. The DNA of the CDR3 is TGTGCCAGCAGTTTAACCGGGACAGGCAATCAGCCCCAGCATTTT. As protein: CASSLTGTGNQPQHF.